The clone carrying this T cell receptor beta chain was seen only a few times. This sample is part of a study of blood T cells in healthy people across ages. Primers used in a second PCR of roughly 6 to 11 cycles were a sample-barcoded 5' primer and a J-beta primer mix. Each cDNA molecule was tagged by a template-switch adaptor with 12 random nucleotides. TCRdb fed the 5' RACE reads into MiXCR, producing one record per CDR3 protein. The table shows more than 700,000 distinct CDR3 sequences, with about 55% occurring only once. Germline-derived CDR1 and CDR2 are LNHNV and YYDKDF (reference sequence). V gave up 3 bases and J gave up 3 bases; unmatched junction bases: 2. This CDR3 is built from 13 residues. Donors were healthy Caucasian individuals from Russia aged roughly 6 to 90. Each sample had at least 6.5 million PBMCs isolated.

This receptor was taken from a man older than 75 in good health. The specimen sequenced was blood. This chain joins TRBV15 and TRBJ2-7; 7 bases match TRBD1. This chain's CDR3 is CATSSRDSYEQYF. The CDR3, as DNA: TGTGCCACCAGCAGTAGGGACAGCTACGAGCAGTACTTC.